The T cell receptor (beta chain) described here comes from a study of CD8+CD57+ T cells in acquired aplastic anemia. Study details: When averaged, DNA from sorted CD4+ and CD8+ cells came to 3 to 4 ug.

Study-level findings and limits: Patient and control CD8+ Simpson's diversity was not significantly different.

Losses at the gene ends were 6 bases for V and 3 bases for J; bases not matched to a gene: 6. The CDR3 covers 15 residues. Germline V gives CDR1 LNHDA, CDR2 SQIVND (reference sequence). In this sample, this clonotype turned up many times. Antigen: not known. For CDR3 and TCR beta VDJ profiling, genomic DNA was the template used. TCRdb reprocessed the reads with MiXCR, giving one entry per CDR3 protein. Of 150,000 to 200,000 distinct CDR3 sequences listed, approximately 40% are singletons. The V and J genes are TRBV19 and TRBJ1-5, with 9 bases fitting TRBD1. This sequence originates from a human donor in good health. Sequenced: sorted CD4+, CD8+, or CD8+CD57+ T cells (not recorded which) from PBMCs. The CDR3 nucleotides are TGTGCCAGTAGCGAGGGACAGGGCTACAATCAGCCCCAGCATTTT. It yields the protein CASSEGQGYNQPQHF. Looking up the rest from reference TRBV19 and TRBJ1-5 gives the full variable domain: DGGITQSPKYLFRKEGQNVTLSCEQNLNHDAMYWYRQDPGQGLRLIYYSQIVNDFQKGDIAEGYSVSREKKESFPLTVTSAQKNPTAFYLCASSEGQGYNQPQHFGDGTRLSIL.